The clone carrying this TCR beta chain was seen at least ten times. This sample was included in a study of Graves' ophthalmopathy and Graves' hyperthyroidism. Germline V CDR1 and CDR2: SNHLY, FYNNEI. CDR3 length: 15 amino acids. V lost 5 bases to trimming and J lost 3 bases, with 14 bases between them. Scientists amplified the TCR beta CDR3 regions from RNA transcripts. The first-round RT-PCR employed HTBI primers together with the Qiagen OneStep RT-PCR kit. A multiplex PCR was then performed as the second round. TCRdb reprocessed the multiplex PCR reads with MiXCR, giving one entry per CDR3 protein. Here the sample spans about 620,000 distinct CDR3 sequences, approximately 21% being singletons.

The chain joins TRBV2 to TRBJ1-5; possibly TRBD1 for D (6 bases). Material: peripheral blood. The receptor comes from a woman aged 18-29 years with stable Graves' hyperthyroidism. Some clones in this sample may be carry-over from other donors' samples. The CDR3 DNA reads TGTGCCAGCAGTCCCGGGACACGGAACAATCAGCCCCAGCATTTT. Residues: CASSPGTRNNQPQHF.